This T cell receptor beta chain was found in a study of blood T cell repertoires in COVID-19. On the study more broadly: Sites across the United States, Italy and Spain contributed samples from acute and convalescent COVID-19.

The CDR3 spans 18 residues. The V segment lost 0 bases and the J segment 2 bases; nucleotides outside the gene matches: 9. CDR1 is SGHNT and CDR2 is YYREEE in the germline V gene (reference sequence). As originally analysed: Estimation of nucleated cell counts relied on the amplification of reference gene primers. The protocol was immunoSEQ multiplex PCR, while the TCRdb copy is restricted to in-frame clones and leaves out a portion. The D gene and trimming were derived from the DNA, and the V and J assignments and clone size from that table. The sample has roughly 100,000 clones, around 88% seen once.

The rearrangement links TRBV5-4 to TRBJ2-5, with 11 bases that match TRBD2. The sequence was collected from a woman over 75 with acute or convalescent COVID-19. Material for sequencing was peripheral blood. The CDR3 coding sequence is TGTGCCAGCAGCTTGGGGGCCTTTGGGACTAGCGGACAAGAGACCCAGTACTTC. This sequence encodes CASSLGAFGTSGQETQYF.